This T cell receptor (beta chain) is from a study of T cells in Graves' hyperthyroidism and ophthalmopathy. Study summary: Initial diagnosis, before any treatment, was when peripheral blood was collected.

The CDR3 consists of 16 residues. J lost 2 bases, V lost 4 bases, and 8 bases had no gene match. In germline, CDR1 is SGHRS, CDR2 YFSETQ. Amplified regions were TCR beta CDR3 sequences from RNA transcripts. Primed by the HTBI set, a first-round RT-PCR was run on the TCR CDR3. MiXCR, run by TCRdb on the multiplex PCR reads, gives a single entry per CDR3 protein. The sample records hundreds of thousands of distinct CDR3 sequences, 11% to 15% being singletons. It was uncontrolled infection, other autoimmune disease, pregnancy or lactation that excluded patients. The diagnoses drew upon clinical symptoms, serum thyroxine and TRAb, thyroid ultrasound and orbital computed tomography. This clonotype has a count of ten or more. Its target is unknown. Broader study findings: Onset of ophthalmopathy came a median approximately 6.8 months after the model predicted it.

The sequencing input was blood. This chain links TRBV5-1 with TRBJ2-7; TRBD2 agrees at 11 bases. The TCR was taken from a woman younger than 35 with Graves' hyperthyroidism. This CDR3 is CASSGPGLAATYEQYF. Here the CDR3 DNA reads TGCGCCAGCAGCGGGCCGGGACTAGCGGCGACCTACGAGCAGTACTTC.